Listed below are T cell receptor beta chains from one sample, sequenced in a study of T cells in narcolepsy. Only in-frame clones appear in the TCRdb table, and some are missing; sequencing was by immunoSEQ multiplex PCR. The sample records more than 9,500 clones, around 94% being singletons. The specimen was CD45RA- memory CD4+ T cells from PBMCs. These receptors all stem from a human donor with narcolepsy. The CDR3 runs from the conserved cysteine through the conserved F or W. Fields, in order: V gene, CDR3 protein.

>TRBV5-1
CASSLTLGGPRSDTQYF
>TRBV6-5
CASSSRTAGSSYEQYF
>TRBV15
CATSLAQGEQYF
>TRBV29-1
CSVCLGAANTEAFF
>TRBV7-9
CASSSRGGLEGTDTQYF
>TRBV19
CASSNREGSYEQYF
>TRBV27
CASSLRTPGGEAFF
>TRBV5-1
CASCVRGDQETQYF
>TRBV19
CASNPLTSGAYNEQFF
>TRBV6-5
CASSRRTSGDTQYF
>TRBV27
CASSLLQGPGGYTF
>TRBV9
CASSVDLGLSKNIQYF
>TRBV27
CASSSPGQSLTQYF
>TRBV4-1
CASRRTGQETQYF
>TRBV18
CASSPLSLAGPLANEQFF
>TRBV19
CASSSGQGRTNEKLFF
>TRBV5-6
CASSPGTGSADTQYF
>TRBV15
CATSRDQGWGDTIYF
>TRBV5-8
CASSRRDRGRATNEKLFF
>TRBV7-2
CASSLALAVRYEQYF
>TRBV5-1
CASSLGQGSEQYF
>TRBV5-1
CASSLAGGVMNTEAFF
>TRBV30
CAWTVFQGETQYF
>TRBV13
CASSRTSGLAGGGPRTDTQYF
>TRBV6-6
CASSYSWGGAGELFF
>TRBV7-9
CASSFGGNEKLFF
>TRBV4-2
CASSQSNRGLREKLFF
>TRBV14
CASAGQGAAYEQYF
>TRBV2
CASSGGTGGGLNTEAFF
>TRBV7-8
CASSQGNREGGSPLHF
>TRBV18
CASSGLLTDTQYF
>TRBV18
CASSQTSGGTGELFF
>TRBV4-1
CASSQDGQGTQPQHF
>TRBV9
CASTDRTYEQYF
>TRBV14
CASSRLNTEAFF